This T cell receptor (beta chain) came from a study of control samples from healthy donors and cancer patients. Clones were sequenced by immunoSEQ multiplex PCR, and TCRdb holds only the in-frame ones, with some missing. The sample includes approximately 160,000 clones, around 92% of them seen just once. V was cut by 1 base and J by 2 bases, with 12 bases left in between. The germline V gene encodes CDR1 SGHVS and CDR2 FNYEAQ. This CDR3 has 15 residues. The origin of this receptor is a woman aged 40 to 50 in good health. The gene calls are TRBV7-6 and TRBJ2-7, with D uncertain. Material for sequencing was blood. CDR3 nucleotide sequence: TGTGCCAGCAGCTTAGGGATTAAAGGCCCCTACGAGCAGTACTTC. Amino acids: CASSLGIKGPYEQYF.